The source of this T cell receptor beta chain is a study of CD8 T cells in Susac syndrome. Regarding the study as a whole: It was acknowledged in the study that the number of individuals who were included in its TCR sequencing and HLA analysis was relatively small.

V was pared by 0 bases and J by 2 bases, with 8 bases between. The CDR3 is 13 amino acids. Germline-derived CDR1 and CDR2 are GTSNPN and SVGIG (reference sequence). A word on this clonotype: Its specificity is not known.

The RNA, about 0.45 to 1 ug, was put through reverse transcription using random hexamers. Across 54 Vbeta and 13 Jbeta, TCR beta CDR3 was amplified with immunoSEQ multiplex PCR. TCRdb fed the immunoSEQ multiplex PCR reads into MiXCR, producing one record per CDR3 protein. The sample shows around 270,000 distinct CDR3 sequences, almost 85% of them seen only once. The T cells that were sequenced for TCR beta were CD8+ and CD4+ cells from blood. This chain connects TRBV30 to TRBJ2-7, with unresolved D. Sequencing used CD8+ T cells from PBMCs. This sequence originates from a human donor with multiple sclerosis. CDR3 DNA sequence: TGTGCCTGGAGTGTAACCGCTCCCTACGAGCAGTACTTC. Protein sequence: CAWSVTAPYEQYF.